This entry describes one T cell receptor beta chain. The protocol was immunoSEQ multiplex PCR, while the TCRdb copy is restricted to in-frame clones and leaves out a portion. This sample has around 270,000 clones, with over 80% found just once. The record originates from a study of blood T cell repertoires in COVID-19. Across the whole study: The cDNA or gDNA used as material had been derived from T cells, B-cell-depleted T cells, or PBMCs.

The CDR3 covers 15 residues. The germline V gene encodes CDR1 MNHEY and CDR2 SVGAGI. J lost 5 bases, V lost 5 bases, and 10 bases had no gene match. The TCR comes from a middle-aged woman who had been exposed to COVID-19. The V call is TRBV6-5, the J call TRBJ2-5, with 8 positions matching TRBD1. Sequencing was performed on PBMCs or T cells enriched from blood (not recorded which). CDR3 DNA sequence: TGTGCCAGCAGTCGGGGGAACAGGGGGGATGAGACCCAGTACTTC. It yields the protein CASSRGNRGDETQYF.